This paragraph covers one TCR beta chain sequence. Antigen unknown. It may be a read error: a sequence one base away is much more abundant. The donors, healthy Caucasians from Russia, were aged about 6 to 95. The use of a sample-barcoded 5' primer and a J-beta primer mix characterized a second PCR of roughly 6 to 11 cycles. TCRdb called the 5' RACE reads again in MiXCR, with one record for every CDR3 protein. The sample has hundreds of thousands of distinct CDR3 sequences; roughly 50% are singletons. The sample is drawn from a study of blood T cells in healthy people across ages. Study-wide background: Through template switching, about one barcoded beta molecule was captured per two T cells, as measured in model experiments.

Points from the study as a whole: Aged donors had fewer naive CD4+ cells and lower diversity than long-lived donors. Nothing was known about donor CMV status, and this possibly confounded expanded clonotype changes.

This CDR3 is built from 14 residues. Germline V gives CDR1 SGHRS, CDR2 YFSETQ. Trimming shortened V by 4 bases and J by 7 bases, and 17 bases separated the two germline ends. The rearrangement links TRBV5-1 to TRBJ2-5; D is possibly TRBD1 (6 bases). This receptor was obtained from a woman in her sixties in good health. Sequencing was carried out using blood. This chain's CDR3 is CASSVDSRSGTQYF. DNA for the CDR3: TGCGCCAGCAGCGTGGACAGCCGGAGTGGGACCCAGTACTTC.